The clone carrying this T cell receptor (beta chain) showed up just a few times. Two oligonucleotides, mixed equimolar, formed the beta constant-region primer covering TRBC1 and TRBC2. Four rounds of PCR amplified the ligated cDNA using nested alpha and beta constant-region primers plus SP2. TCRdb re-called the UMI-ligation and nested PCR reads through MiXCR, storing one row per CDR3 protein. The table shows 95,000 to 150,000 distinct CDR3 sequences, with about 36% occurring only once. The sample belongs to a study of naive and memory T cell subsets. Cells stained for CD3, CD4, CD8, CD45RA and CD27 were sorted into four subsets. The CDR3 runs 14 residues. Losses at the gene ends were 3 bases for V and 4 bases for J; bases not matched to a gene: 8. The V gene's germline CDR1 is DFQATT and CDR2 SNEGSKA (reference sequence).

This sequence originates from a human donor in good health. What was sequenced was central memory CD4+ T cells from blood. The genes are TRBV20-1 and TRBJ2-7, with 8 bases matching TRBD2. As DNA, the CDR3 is TGCAGTGCTAGTTTCGCGGGAGGATTTTACGAGCAGTACTTC. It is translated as CSASFAGGFYEQYF.